These T cell receptor beta chains were read from a single sample in a study of PD-L1 blockade in urothelial cancer. Measured with immunoSEQ multiplex PCR; TCRdb has only the in-frame clones, and not every one. The sample carries approximately 90,000 clones, roughly 89% recorded once. The material was PBMCs, obtained around atezolizumab (anti-PD-L1) treatment. All receptors come from a man aged 60-69 years with urothelial cancer. CDR3s include the opening cysteine and the closing phenylalanine or tryptophan. The order of the fields is clone size, V gene, J gene, D gene, CDR3 DNA, CDR3 protein. The D gene is left open where the match is weak. The size entry is marked missing in some rows and otherwise reads once, few, many or a size class.

size: .
V: TRBV14
J: TRBJ2-7
D: TRBD1
DNA: TGTGCCAGCAGCCAAGATTTGGGACAGATCTACGAGCAGTACTTC
CDR3: CASSQDLGQIYEQYF

size: .
V: TRBV19
J: TRBJ2-3
D: TRBD1
DNA: TGTGCCAGTAGAACCGGGACAGGGGCCACAGATACGCAGTATTTT
CDR3: CASRTGTGATDTQYF

size: .
V: TRBV9
J: TRBJ2-5
D: .
DNA: TGTGCCAGCAGCGACTCACAGTTACAAGAGACCCAGTACTTC
CDR3: CASSDSQLQETQYF

size: .
V: TRBV7-8
J: TRBJ2-1
D: TRBD2
DNA: TGTGCCAGCAGCTTAGTTGCGGGAGGGCCAGGGAATGAGCAGTTCTTC
CDR3: CASSLVAGGPGNEQFF

size: .
V: TRBV5-4
J: TRBJ2-3
D: .
DNA: TGTGCCAGCAGCGGAGACAGAACAGATACGCAGTATTTT
CDR3: CASSGDRTDTQYF

size: .
V: TRBV30
J: TRBJ1-6
D: .
DNA: TGTGCCTGGAGTCGGTTGGACAGTCCAGTATCCTCCTATAATTCACCCCTCCACTTT
CDR3: CAWSRLDSPVSSYNSPLHF

size: .
V: TRBV5-6
J: TRBJ2-3
D: TRBD1
DNA: TGTGCCAGCAGCCCGGGACCCGGGACAGGGGCACAGTATTTT
CDR3: CASSPGPGTGAQYF

size: once
V: TRBV4-1
J: TRBJ2-5
D: TRBD2
DNA: TGCGCCAGCAGCGGACTAGCGGGGGGGCTTGAAGAGACCCAGTACTTC
CDR3: CASSGLAGGLEETQYF

size: once
V: TRBV28
J: TRBJ1-2
D: .
DNA: TGTGCCAGCAGTTTAATCGGTACAGAACTCTCCTATGGCTACACCTTC
CDR3: CASSLIGTELSYGYTF

size: .
V: TRBV6-4
J: TRBJ2-1
D: TRBD1
DNA: TGTGCCAGCAGTGTGCAGGGGGCAGGCTACAATGAGCAGTTCTTC
CDR3: CASSVQGAGYNEQFF

size: .
V: TRBV7-9
J: TRBJ2-1
D: TRBD2
DNA: TGTGCCAGCAGCTTTACTAGCGGCAACAATGAGCAGTTCTTC
CDR3: CASSFTSGNNEQFF

size: .
V: TRBV18
J: TRBJ2-3
D: .
DNA: TGTGCCAGCTCACCACCGGTTAGAGATACGCAGTATTTT
CDR3: CASSPPVRDTQYF